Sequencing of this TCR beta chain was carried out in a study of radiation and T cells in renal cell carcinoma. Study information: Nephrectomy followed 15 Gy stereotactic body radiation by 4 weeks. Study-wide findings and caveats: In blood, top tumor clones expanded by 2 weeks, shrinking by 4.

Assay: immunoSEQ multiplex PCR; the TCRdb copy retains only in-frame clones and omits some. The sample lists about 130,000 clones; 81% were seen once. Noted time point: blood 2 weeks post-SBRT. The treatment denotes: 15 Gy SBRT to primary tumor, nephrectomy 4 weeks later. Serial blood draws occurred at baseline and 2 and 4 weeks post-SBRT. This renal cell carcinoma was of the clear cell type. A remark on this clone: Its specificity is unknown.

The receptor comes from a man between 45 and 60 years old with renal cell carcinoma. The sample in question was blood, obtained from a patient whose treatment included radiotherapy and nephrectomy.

In DNA, the CDR3 is TGTGCCAGCAGCTTGGGAGGAGAGGGTTCCGAGCAGTACTTC. It yields the protein CASSLGGEGSEQYF. The chain uses TRBV5-4 and TRBJ2-7; tentative D call: TRBD2 (5 bases). CDR1 SGHNT and CDR2 YYREEE come from the germline V gene (reference sequence). This CDR3 comprises 14 residues. V gave up 0 bases and J gave up 6 bases, with 13 bases separating them.